This passage covers 17 T cell receptor beta chains from one sample sequenced in a study of cytomegalovirus exposure and HLA in healthy donors. Repertoires were generated with immunoSEQ multiplex PCR, while TCRdb's copy carries only in-frame clones and drops some. The sample lists about 260,000 clones, 90% seen once, with approximately 3.1% in the top ten. The sequencing sample was made of PBMCs. The receptor source for this set is a woman aged 30 to 39 in good health and CMV-seronegative.

This clone has a handful of counts. The chain links TRBV7-2 to TRBJ2-7, with D perhaps TRBD1 (7 bases). This CDR3 comprises 14 residues. Looked up from germline, CDR1 is SGHTA and CDR2 is FQGNSA. V gave up 6 bases and J gave up 0 bases, with 12 bases separating them. CDR3 bases: TGTGCCAGCAGGCGCGGGACAGACTCCTACGAGCAGTACTTC. Protein: CASRRGTDSYEQYF. Looking up the rest from reference TRBV7-2 and TRBJ2-7 gives the full variable domain: GAGVSQSPSNKVTEKGKDVELRCDPISGHTALYWYRQSLGQGLEFLIYFQGNSAPDKSGLPSDRFSAERTGGSVSTLTIQRTQQEDSAVYLCASRRGTDSYEQYFGPGTRLTVT.

Only one count was recorded for this clone. This sequence joins TRBV7-2 and TRBJ2-1, with D possibly being TRBD2 (6 bases). The V end lost 0 bases, the J end lost 6 bases, and 15 bases lay between the germline ends. CDR1 and CDR2 from the germline V gene are SGHTA and FQGNSA. This CDR3 has 16 amino acids. The CDR3 reads CASSLAVMAGRNEQFF. The DNA for the CDR3 is TGTGCCAGCAGCTTAGCGGTAATGGCGGGGCGCAATGAGCAGTTCTTC.

This clone was seen a single time. This chain links TRBV19 with TRBJ2-2; the D gene is possibly TRBD2 (6 bases). The CDR3 length is 16 residues. CDR1 LNHDA and CDR2 SQIVND come from the germline V gene (reference sequence). V lost 3 bases to trimming and J lost 4 bases, with 15 bases between them. The CDR3 DNA reads as TGTGCCAGTAGTATCAGACTAGGCGGAGTCACCGGGGAGCTGTTTTTT. It codes for CASSIRLGGVTGELFF.

For this clone: Other DNA sequences in this specimen translate into the identical CDR3. The chain joins TRBV28 to TRBJ1-1; no firm D call. Germline assignment: CDR1 MDHEN and CDR2 SYDVKM. CDR3 size: 10 residues. V lost 8 bases and J lost 4, with 5 bases in between. The CDR3 DNA reads as TGTGCCAGCCGAGGCACTGAAGCTTTCTTT. This codes for CASRGTEAFF.

CDR3 in amino acids: CASSIGLGGAMGSTEAFF. CDR3 sequence (DNA): TGTGCCAGCAGCATAGGGTTGGGAGGGGCAATGGGGAGCACTGAAGCTTTCTTT. The rearrangement links TRBV2 to TRBJ1-1; D might be TRBD1 (5 bases). The CDR3 spans 18 residues. CDR1 is SNHLY and CDR2 is FYNNEI in the germline V gene. Trimming cost V 6 bases and J 4 bases, with 27 bases left between them.

The rearrangement uses TRBV7-6 and TRBJ2-5, with D tentatively TRBD1 (5 bases). Germline-derived CDR1 and CDR2 are SGHVS and FNYEAQ. Between the trimmed V and J ends, which lost 11 bases and 1 base, there was a span of 17 bases. CDR3 length: 14 amino acids. The CDR3 is CALGADGGQETQYF. DNA for the CDR3: TGTGCCCTTGGGGCCGATGGTGGCCAAGAGACCCAGTACTTC. Based on the CDR3 plus reference TRBV7-6 and TRBJ2-5, the full variable domain is GAGVSQSPRYKVTKRGQDVALRCDPISGHVSLYWYRQALGQGPEFLTYFNYEAQQDKSGLPNDRFSAERPEGSISTLTIQRTEQRDSAMYRCALGADGGQETQYFGPGTRLLVL.

The rearrangement links TRBV7-3 to TRBJ2-5, with TRBD2 identical over 14 bases. CDR3 length: 18 amino acids. Germline assignment: CDR1 SGHTA and CDR2 FQGTGA. The junction had 13 bases not matched to a gene; V was cut back by 5 bases and J by 5 bases. In DNA, the CDR3 is TGTGCCAGCAGCCTGGGGACTAGCGGGAGAGGATCTCAGGAGACCCAGTACTTC. This gives the protein CASSLGTSGRGSQETQYF.

The rearrangement links TRBV27 to TRBJ2-7; no clear D. Trimming left V 3 bases short and J 3 bases short, with 9 bases between. This CDR3 region has 13 residues. CDR1 and CDR2 from the germline V gene are MNHEY and SMNVEV (reference sequence). The DNA of the CDR3 is TGTGCCAGCAGTTTTGCAGAGAGCTACGAGCAGTACTTC. Protein: CASSFAESYEQYF.

This clone was picked up a small number of times. The chain uses TRBV5-1 and TRBJ2-2; weak D call: TRBD2 (5 bases). Germline lookup yields CDR1 SGHRS and CDR2 YFSETQ. The CDR3 totals 15 residues. V lost 0 bases, J lost 2 bases, and 8 bases lay in between. The CDR3: CASSLAGKNTGELFF. CDR3 sequence (DNA): TGCGCCAGCAGCTTGGCCGGGAAAAACACCGGGGAGCTGTTTTTT.

This chain connects TRBV28 to TRBJ2-5; 9 nucleotides agree with TRBD2. Unmatched junction bases numbered 7, after V lost 5 bases and J lost 0 bases. This CDR3 is built from 16 residues. Germline V lookup: CDR1 MDHEN, CDR2 SYDVKM. This chain's CDR3 is CASSPWGLADQETQYF. The CDR3, as DNA: TGTGCCAGCAGTCCATGGGGACTAGCAGACCAAGAGACCCAGTACTTC.

V is TRBV30 and J is TRBJ2-7; TRBD2 matches at 8 bases. V was clipped by 4 bases and J by 6 bases; unmatched bases: 11. This CDR3 spans 14 amino acids. Germline V lookup: CDR1 GTSNPN, CDR2 SVGIG (reference sequence). This chain's CDR3 is CAWNIGRAGGEQYF. CDR3 sequence (DNA): TGTGCCTGGAATATCGGGAGGGCCGGAGGCGAGCAGTACTTC. Looking up the rest from reference TRBV30 and TRBJ2-7 gives the full variable domain: SQTIHQWPATLVQPVGSPLSLECTVEGTSNPNLYWYRQAAGRGLQLLFYSVGIGQISSEVPQNLSASRPQDRQFILSSKKLLLSDSGFYLCAWNIGRAGGEQYFGPGTRLTVT.

The J gene is TRBJ2-7, the V gene TRBV7-6; 7 nucleotides align to TRBD2. The junction had 9 bases not matched to a gene; V was cut back by 5 bases and J by 5 bases. The germline V gene encodes CDR1 SGHVS and CDR2 FNYEAQ. This CDR3 is 14 amino acids long. This CDR3 is CASSPRLAANEQYF. The CDR3 coding sequence is TGTGCCAGCAGCCCCCGACTAGCAGCTAACGAGCAGTACTTC.

V and J are TRBV7-6 and TRBJ2-1, with TRBD2 matching over 10 bases. Per the germline V gene, CDR1 is SGHVS and CDR2 is FNYEAQ. The CDR3 totals 18 residues. Trimming at V came to 6 bases and at J to 2 bases, leaving 13 bases not matched to a gene. This chain's CDR3 is CASSKGASGSSTYNEQFF. The CDR3 nucleotides are TGTGCCAGCAGTAAAGGGGCTAGCGGGAGTTCGACCTACAATGAGCAGTTCTTC. Together with reference TRBV7-6 and TRBJ2-1, the CDR3 gives the full variable domain: GAGVSQSPRYKVTKRGQDVALRCDPISGHVSLYWYRQALGQGPEFLTYFNYEAQQDKSGLPNDRFSAERPEGSISTLTIQRTEQRDSAMYRCASSKGASGSSTYNEQFFGPGTRLTVL.

This clone is a singleton in its sample. This rearrangement joins TRBV10-3 to TRBJ2-7; TRBD1 aligns across 9 bases. Per germline, CDR1 ENHRY and CDR2 SYGVKD. J was trimmed by 6 bases and V by 6 bases; bases with no gene match: 6. This CDR3 contains 13 residues. CDR3 sequence reads: CAISQGQGGEQYF. Written as DNA, the CDR3 is TGTGCCATCAGCCAGGGACAGGGTGGCGAGCAGTACTTC.

This clone was detected only once. This chain joins TRBV7-9 and TRBJ2-1; D call uncertain. V shed 8 bases and J shed 10 bases, with 12 bases lying between them. CDR3 size: 11 residues. CDR1 and CDR2 from the germline V gene are SEHNR and FQNEAQ (reference sequence). The chain's CDR3 is CASFGDLEQFF. The CDR3 region has the DNA TGTGCCAGCTTCGGTGATCTGGAGCAGTTCTTC.

The chain carries TRBV9 and TRBJ2-3; 7 positions match TRBD2. Trimming removed 0 bases from V and 3 bases from J; junction bases left unmatched: 10. Germline CDR1 SGDLS, CDR2 YYNGEE. The CDR3 has 17 amino acids. The CDR3 sequence: CASSVGSSGSYTDTQYF. The CDR3 DNA is TGTGCCAGCAGCGTAGGTTCTAGCGGATCCTATACAGATACGCAGTATTTT.

This chain joins TRBV13 and TRBJ1-1; D is perhaps TRBD1 (6 bases). Between the trimmed V and J ends, which lost 6 bases and 7 bases, there was a span of 21 bases. The CDR3 contains 15 residues. Germline lookup yields CDR1 PRHDT and CDR2 FYEKMQ (reference sequence). The CDR3 here is CASRRGGQGRIEAFF. CDR3 DNA: TGTGCCAGCAGGAGGGGTGGGCAGGGGAGGATTGAAGCTTTCTTT.